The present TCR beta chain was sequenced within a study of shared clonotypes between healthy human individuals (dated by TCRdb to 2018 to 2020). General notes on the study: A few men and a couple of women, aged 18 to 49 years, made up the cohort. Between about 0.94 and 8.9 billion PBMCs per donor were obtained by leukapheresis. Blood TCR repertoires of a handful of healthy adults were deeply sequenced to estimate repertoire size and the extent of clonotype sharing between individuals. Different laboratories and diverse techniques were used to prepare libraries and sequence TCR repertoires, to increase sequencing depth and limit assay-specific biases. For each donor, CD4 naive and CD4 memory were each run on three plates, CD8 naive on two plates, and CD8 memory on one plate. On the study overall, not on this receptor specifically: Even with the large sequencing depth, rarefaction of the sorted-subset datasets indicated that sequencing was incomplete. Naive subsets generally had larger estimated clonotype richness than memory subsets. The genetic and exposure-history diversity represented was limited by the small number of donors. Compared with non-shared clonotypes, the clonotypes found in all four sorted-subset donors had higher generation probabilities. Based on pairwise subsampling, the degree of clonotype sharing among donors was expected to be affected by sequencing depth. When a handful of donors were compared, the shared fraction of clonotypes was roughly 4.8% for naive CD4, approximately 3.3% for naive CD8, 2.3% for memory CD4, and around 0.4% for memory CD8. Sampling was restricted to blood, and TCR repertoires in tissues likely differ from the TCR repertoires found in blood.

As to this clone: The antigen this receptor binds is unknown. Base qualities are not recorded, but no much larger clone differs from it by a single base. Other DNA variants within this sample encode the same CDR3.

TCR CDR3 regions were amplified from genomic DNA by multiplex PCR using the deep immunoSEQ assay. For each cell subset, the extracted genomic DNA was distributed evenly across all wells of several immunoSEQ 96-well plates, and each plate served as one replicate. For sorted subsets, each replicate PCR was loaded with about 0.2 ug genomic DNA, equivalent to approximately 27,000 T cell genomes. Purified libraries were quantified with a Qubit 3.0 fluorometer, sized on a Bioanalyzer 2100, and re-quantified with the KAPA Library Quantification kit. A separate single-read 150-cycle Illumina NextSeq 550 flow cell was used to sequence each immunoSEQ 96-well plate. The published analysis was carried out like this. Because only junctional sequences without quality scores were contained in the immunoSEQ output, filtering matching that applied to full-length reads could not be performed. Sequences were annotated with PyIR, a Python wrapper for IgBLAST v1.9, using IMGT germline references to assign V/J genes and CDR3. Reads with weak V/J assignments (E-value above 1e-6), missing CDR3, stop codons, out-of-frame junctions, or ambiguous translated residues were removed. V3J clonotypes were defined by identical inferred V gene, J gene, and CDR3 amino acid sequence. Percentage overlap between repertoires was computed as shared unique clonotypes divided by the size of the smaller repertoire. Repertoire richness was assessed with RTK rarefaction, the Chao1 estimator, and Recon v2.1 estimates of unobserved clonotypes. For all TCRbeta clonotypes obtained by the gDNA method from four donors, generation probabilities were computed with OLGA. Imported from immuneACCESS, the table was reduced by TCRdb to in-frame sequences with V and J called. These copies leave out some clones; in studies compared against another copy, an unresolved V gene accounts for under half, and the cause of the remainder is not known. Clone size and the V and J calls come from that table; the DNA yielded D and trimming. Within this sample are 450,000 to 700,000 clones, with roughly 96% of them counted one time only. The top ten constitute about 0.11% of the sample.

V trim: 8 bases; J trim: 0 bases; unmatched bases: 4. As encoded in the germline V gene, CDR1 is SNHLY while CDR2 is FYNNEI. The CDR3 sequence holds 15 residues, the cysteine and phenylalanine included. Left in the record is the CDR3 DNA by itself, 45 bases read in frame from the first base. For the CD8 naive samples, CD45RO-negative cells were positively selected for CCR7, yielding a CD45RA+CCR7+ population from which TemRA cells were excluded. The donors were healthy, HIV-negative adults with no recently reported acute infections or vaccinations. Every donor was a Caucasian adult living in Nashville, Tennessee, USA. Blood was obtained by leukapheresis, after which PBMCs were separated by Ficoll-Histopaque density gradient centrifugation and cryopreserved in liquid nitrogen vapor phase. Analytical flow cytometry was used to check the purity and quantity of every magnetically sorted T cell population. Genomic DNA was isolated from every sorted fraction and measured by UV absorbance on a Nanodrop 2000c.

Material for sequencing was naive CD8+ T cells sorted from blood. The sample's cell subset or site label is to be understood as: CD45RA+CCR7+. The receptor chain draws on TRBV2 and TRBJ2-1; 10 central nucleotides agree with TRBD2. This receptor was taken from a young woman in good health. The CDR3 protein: CASRASGSSYNEQFF. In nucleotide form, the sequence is TGTGCCAGCCGAGCTAGCGGGAGCTCCTACAATGAGCAGTTCTTC.